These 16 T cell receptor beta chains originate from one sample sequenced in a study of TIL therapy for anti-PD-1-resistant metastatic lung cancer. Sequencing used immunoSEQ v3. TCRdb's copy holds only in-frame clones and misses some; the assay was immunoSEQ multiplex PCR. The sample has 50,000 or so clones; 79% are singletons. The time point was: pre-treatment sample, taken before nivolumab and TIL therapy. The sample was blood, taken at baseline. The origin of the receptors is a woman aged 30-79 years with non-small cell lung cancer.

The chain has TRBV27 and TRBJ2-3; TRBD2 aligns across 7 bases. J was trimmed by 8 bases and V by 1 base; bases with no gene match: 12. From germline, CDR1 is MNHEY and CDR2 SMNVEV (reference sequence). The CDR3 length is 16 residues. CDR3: CASSLFAGALPVTQYF. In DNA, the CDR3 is TGTGCCAGCAGTTTATTTGCGGGAGCGCTCCCGGTTACGCAGTATTTT.

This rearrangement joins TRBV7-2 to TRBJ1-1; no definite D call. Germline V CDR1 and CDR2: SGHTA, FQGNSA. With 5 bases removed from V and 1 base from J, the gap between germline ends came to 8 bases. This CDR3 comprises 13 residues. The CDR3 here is CASSVISNTEAFF. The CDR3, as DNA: TGTGCCAGCAGCGTAATCTCGAACACTGAAGCTTTCTTT.

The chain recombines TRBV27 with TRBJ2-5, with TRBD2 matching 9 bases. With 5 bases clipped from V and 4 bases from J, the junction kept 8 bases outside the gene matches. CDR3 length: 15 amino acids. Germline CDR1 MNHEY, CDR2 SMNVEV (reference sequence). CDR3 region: CASSRNSGSGETQYF. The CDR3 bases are TGTGCCAGCAGTCGAAATAGCGGGAGTGGAGAGACCCAGTACTTC.

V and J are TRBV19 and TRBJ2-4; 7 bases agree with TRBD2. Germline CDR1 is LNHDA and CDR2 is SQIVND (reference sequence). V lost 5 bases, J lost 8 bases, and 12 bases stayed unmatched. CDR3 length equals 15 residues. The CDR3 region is CASSAPGTTRDIQYF. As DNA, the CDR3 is TGTGCCAGTAGTGCCCCCGGGACTACCAGGGACATTCAGTACTTC.

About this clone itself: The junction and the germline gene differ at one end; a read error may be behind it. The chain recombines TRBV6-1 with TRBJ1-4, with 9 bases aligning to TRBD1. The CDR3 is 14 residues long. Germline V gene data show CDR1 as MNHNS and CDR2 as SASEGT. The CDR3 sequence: CAISRDREGEKLFF. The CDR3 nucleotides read TGTGCCATCAGTCGGGACAGGGAAGGGGAAAAACTGTTTTTT.

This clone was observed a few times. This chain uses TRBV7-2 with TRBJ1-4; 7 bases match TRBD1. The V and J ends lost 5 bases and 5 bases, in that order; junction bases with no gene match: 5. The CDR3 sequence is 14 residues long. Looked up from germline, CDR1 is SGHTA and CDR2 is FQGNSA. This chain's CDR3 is CASSTGQPNEKLFF. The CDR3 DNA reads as TGTGCCAGCAGCACGGGACAGCCAAATGAAAAACTGTTTTTT.

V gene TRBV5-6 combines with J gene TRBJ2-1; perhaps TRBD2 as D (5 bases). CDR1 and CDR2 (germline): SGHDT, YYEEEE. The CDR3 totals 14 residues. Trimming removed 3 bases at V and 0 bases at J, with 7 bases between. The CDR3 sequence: CASSSGSSYNEQFF. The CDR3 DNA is TGTGCCAGCAGCTCGGGGAGCTCCTACAATGAGCAGTTCTTC.

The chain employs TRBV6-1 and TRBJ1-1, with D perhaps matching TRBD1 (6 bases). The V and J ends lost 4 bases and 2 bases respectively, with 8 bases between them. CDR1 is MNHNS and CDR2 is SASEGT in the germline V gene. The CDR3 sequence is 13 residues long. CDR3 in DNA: TGTGCCAGCAGTGCCAGGGGAAACACTGAAGCTTTCTTT. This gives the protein CASSARGNTEAFF.

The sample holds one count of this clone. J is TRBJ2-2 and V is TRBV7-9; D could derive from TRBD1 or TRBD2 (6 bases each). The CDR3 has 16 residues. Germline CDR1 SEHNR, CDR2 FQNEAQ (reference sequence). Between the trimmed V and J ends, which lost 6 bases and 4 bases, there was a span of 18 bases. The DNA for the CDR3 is TGTGCCAGCAGAATCCAAGGGGGAGGTGGCACCGGGGAGCTGTTTTTT. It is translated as CASRIQGGGGTGELFF.

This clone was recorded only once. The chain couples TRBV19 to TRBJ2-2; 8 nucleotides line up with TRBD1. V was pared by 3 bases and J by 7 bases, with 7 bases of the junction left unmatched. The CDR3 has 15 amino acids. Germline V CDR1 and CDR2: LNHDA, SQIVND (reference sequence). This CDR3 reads CASSIVSGGIGELFF. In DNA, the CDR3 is TGTGCCAGTAGTATTGTTTCAGGGGGCATCGGGGAGCTGTTTTTT.

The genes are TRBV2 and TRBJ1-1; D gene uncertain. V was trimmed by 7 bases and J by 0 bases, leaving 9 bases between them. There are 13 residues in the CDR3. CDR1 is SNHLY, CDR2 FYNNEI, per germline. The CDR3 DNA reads TGTGCCAGCACGGTTGAGGTGAACACTGAAGCTTTCTTT. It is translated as CASTVEVNTEAFF.

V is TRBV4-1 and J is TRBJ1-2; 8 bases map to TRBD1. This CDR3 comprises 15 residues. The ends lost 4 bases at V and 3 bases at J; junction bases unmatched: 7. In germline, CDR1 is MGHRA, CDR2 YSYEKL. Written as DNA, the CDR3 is TGCGCCAGCAGCCCGACGGACAGGGTACACTATGGCTACACCTTC. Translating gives CASSPTDRVHYGYTF.

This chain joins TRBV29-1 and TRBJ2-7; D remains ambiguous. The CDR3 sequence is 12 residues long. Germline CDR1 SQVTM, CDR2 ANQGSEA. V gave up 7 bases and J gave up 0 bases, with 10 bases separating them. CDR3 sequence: CSARPNSYEQYF. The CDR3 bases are TGCAGCGCCCGACCCAACTCCTACGAGCAGTACTTC.

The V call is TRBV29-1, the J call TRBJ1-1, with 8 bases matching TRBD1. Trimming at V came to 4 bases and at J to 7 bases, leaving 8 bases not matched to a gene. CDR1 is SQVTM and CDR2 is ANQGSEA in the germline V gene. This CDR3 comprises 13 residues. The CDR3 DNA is TGCAGCGTTGTTACAGGGGGTGGAGGTGAAGCTTTCTTT. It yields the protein CSVVTGGGGEAFF.

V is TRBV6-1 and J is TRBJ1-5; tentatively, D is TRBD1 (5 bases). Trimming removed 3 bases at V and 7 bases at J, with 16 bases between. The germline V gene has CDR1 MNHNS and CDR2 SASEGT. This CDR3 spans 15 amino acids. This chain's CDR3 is CASSDSGDGGQPQHF. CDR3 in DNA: TGTGCCAGCAGTGACTCGGGGGACGGGGGACAGCCCCAGCATTTT.

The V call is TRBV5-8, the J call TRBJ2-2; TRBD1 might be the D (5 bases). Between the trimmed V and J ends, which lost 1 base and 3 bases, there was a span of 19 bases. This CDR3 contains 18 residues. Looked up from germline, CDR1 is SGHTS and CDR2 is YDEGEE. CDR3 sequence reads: CASSLIAGRLFDTGELFF. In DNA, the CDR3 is TGTGCCAGCAGCTTGATCGCAGGGCGATTGTTCGACACCGGGGAGCTGTTTTTT.